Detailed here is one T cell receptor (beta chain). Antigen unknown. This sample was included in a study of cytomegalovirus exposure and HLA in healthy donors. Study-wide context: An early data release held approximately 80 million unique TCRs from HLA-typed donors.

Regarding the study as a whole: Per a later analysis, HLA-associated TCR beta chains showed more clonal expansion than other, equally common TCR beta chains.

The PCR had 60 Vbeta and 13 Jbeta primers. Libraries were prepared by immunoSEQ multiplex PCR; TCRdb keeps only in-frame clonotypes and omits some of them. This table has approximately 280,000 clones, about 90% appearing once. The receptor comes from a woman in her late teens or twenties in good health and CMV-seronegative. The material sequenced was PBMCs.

The chain's CDR3 is CASSLTGGGYTF. Here the CDR3 DNA reads TGTGCCAGCAGCTTAACAGGGGGTGGCTACACCTTC. The chain is built from TRBV7-6 and TRBJ1-2; TRBD1 matches 8 bases. Looked up from germline, CDR1 is SGHVS and CDR2 is FNYEAQ. The junction had 0 bases not matched to a gene; V was cut back by 2 bases and J by 7 bases. CDR3 length equals 12 residues.